Detailed here is one TCR beta chain. Its matching antigen is unknown. Method: immunoSEQ multiplex PCR; TCRdb's copy keeps in-frame clones and lacks some. In the table there are more than 150,000 clones, 75% to 95% of which are singletons. This specimen belongs to a study of T cell responses to AZD1222 COVID-19 vaccine. Points from the study as a whole: Nearly half of spike-specific TCRs reportedly go after variant regions that carry no mutations. Spike-specific TCR breadth and depth went up after people got two AZD1222 doses.

This CDR3 comprises 15 residues. Germline CDR1 is SGHNT and CDR2 is YENEEA. V was pared by 5 bases and J by 1 base, with 14 bases between. This chain joins TRBV11-3 and TRBJ2-5; tentatively, D is TRBD1 (6 bases). This TCR was sampled from an adult in good health. The specimen comprised peripheral blood, sampled on day 0 of AZD1222 vaccination. The CDR3 bases are TGTGCCAGCAGCCCAGGGGCAAAAACCCAAGAGACCCAGTACTTC. Its protein product is CASSPGAKTQETQYF.